Listed here are 14 T cell receptor beta chains from one sample, sequenced in a study of CD8 T cells in ankylosing spondylitis. TCRdb re-called the 5' RACE reads with MiXCR, one entry per CDR3 protein. The data show 300,000 to 400,000 distinct CDR3 sequences, 11% seen once. The sequenced material came from blood, either unsorted or a sorted T cell fraction (not recorded which). These receptors all come from a female donor with ankylosing spondylitis or in good health (not recorded which).

In this sample, this clonotype turned up a few times. V gene TRBV5-8 combines with J gene TRBJ2-1, with 8 bases aligning to TRBD2. Germline V CDR1 and CDR2: SGHTS, YDEGEE. This CDR3 region has 16 residues. J lost 10 bases, V lost 2 bases, and 14 bases had no gene match. The CDR3 sequence is CASSLGRLAGAGEQFF. The CDR3 coding sequence is TGTGCCAGCAGCTTAGGGCGCCTAGCGGGTGCCGGGGAGCAGTTCTTC.

This clonotype was observed many times. V is TRBV3-1 and J is TRBJ2-3, with D tentatively TRBD1 (6 bases). V was trimmed by 4 bases and J by 1 base, leaving 9 bases between them. The CDR3 loop spans 14 amino acids. Germline V gene data show CDR1 as LGHDT and CDR2 as YNNKEL (reference sequence). CDR3 in DNA: TGTGCCAGCAGCCCAAGGACAGGCACAGATACGCAGTATTTT. As protein: CASSPRTGTDTQYF.

The chain is built from TRBV7-3 and TRBJ2-7, with a weak D call TRBD2 (6 bases). In germline, CDR1 is SGHTA, CDR2 FQGTGA. CDR3 length: 15 residues. V was pared by 4 bases and J by 0 bases, with 13 bases between. CDR3 region: CASSSRDSSSYEQYF. CDR3 in DNA: TGTGCCAGCAGCTCCCGGGACTCTAGCTCCTACGAGCAGTACTTC.

This clonotype was counted at least ten times. The J gene is TRBJ1-6, the V gene TRBV28; D call uncertain. This CDR3 contains 16 residues. With 5 bases removed from V and 4 bases from J, the gap between germline ends came to 15 bases. Germline CDR1 MDHEN, CDR2 SYDVKM. The CDR3 bases are TGTGCCAGCAGTGCAACGGAACCCTTTTATAATTCACCCCTCCACTTT. Protein product: CASSATEPFYNSPLHF.

This clonotype was recorded many times. This chain connects TRBV29-1 to TRBJ2-7; D possibly uses TRBD1 or TRBD2 (5 bases each). Trimming pared 8 bases from V and 0 bases from J, leaving 14 bases between. There are 13 residues in the CDR3. Germline loops: CDR1 SQVTM, CDR2 ANQGSEA. In DNA, the CDR3 is TGCAGCTTCTCCCGGGGCAGCTCCTACGAGCAGTACTTC. This translates into CSFSRGSSYEQYF.

The rearrangement joins TRBV30 to TRBJ2-2; TRBD1 matches at 10 bases. CDR1 and CDR2 from the germline V gene are GTSNPN and SVGIG (reference sequence). The CDR3 is 15 amino acids. The ends lost 3 bases at V and 8 bases at J; junction bases unmatched: 9. The CDR3 DNA reads TGTGCCTGGAGCATAGGACAGGGGGGGTATGGGGAGCTGTTTTTT. Protein product: CAWSIGQGGYGELFF. Full variable domain (rest looked up from reference TRBV30 and TRBJ2-2): SQTIHQWPATLVQPVGSPLSLECTVEGTSNPNLYWYRQAAGRGLQLLFYSVGIGQISSEVPQNLSASRPQDRQFILSSKKLLLSDSGFYLCAWSIGQGGYGELFFGEGSRLTVL.

This clonotype was found many times. The chain joins TRBV7-9 to TRBJ2-7, with D uncertain. V was pared by 5 bases and J by 6 bases, with 26 bases between. The germline V gene has CDR1 SEHNR and CDR2 FQNEAQ (reference sequence). This CDR3 has 17 amino acids. The CDR3 loop is CASSGPSAPRVSREQYF. CDR3 nucleotide sequence: TGTGCCAGCAGCGGCCCTTCAGCTCCACGGGTGAGTCGCGAGCAGTACTTC.

V gene TRBV7-2 combines with J gene TRBJ2-1; 11 bases map to TRBD2. The CDR3 is 15 residues long. The V gene end was trimmed by 6 bases and the J gene end by 3 bases; junction bases not matched to a gene: 4. Germline lookup yields CDR1 SGHTA and CDR2 FQGNSA. The CDR3 is CASRGTSGIYNEQFF. As DNA, the CDR3 is TGTGCCAGCAGGGGGACTAGCGGAATCTACAATGAGCAGTTCTTC.

This clonotype was observed at least ten times. The J gene is TRBJ2-1, the V gene TRBV12-3 or TRBV12-4; TRBD2 matches at 7 bases. The V segment lost 5 bases and the J segment 4 bases; nucleotides outside the gene matches: 11. The CDR3 contains 16 residues. Here the CDR3 DNA reads TGTGCCAGCAGTCCCACTAGCGCCGGTTTTTACAATGAGCAGTTCTTC. Encoded protein: CASSPTSAGFYNEQFF.

This clonotype was observed many times. The rearrangement uses TRBV20-1 and TRBJ1-4, with D unclear. Trimming left V 8 bases short and J 4 bases short, with 2 bases between. This CDR3 spans 9 amino acids. The germline CDR1 and CDR2 sequences are DFQATT and SNEGSKA (reference sequence). The CDR3 region has the DNA TGCAGTATTAATGAAAAACTGTTTTTT. Protein sequence: CSINEKLFF.

This clonotype was detected only a few times. J is TRBJ2-7 and V is TRBV7-2; D gene unclear. This CDR3 has 13 residues. Germline V gene sequence: CDR1 SGHTA, CDR2 FQGNSA. Trimming removed 2 bases at V and 7 bases at J, with 12 bases between. The CDR3 sequence is CASSLKVSIEQYF. The CDR3 DNA sequence: TGTGCCAGCAGCTTAAAGGTGTCCATAGAGCAGTACTTC.

V is TRBV18 and J is TRBJ1-1; D remains unclear. The CDR3 has 14 residues. The germline V and J ends were trimmed by 0 bases and 5 bases, with 10 bases remaining between them. Germline V CDR1 and CDR2: KGHSH, LQKENI. Here the CDR3 DNA reads TGTGCCAGCTCACCACCATTGGGAGGGACTGAAGCTTTCTTT. It specifies CASSPPLGGTEAFF.

This clonotype came up many times. The chain uses TRBV12-3 or TRBV12-4 and TRBJ2-1; 10 positions match TRBD2. Trimming took 4 bases from V and 9 from J; bases not matched to a gene: 9. This CDR3 has 15 amino acids. The CDR3 is CASSSTAGGVLEQFF. The CDR3 DNA sequence: TGTGCCAGCAGTTCCACAGCGGGGGGGGTTCTTGAGCAGTTCTTC.

Comment on this clonotype: Given a much more abundant clone one base away, this may be a read error. The rearrangement joins TRBV20-1 to TRBJ2-1; D possibly corresponds to TRBD2 (6 bases). Germline-derived CDR1 and CDR2 are DFQATT and SNEGSKA (reference sequence). The CDR3 totals 18 residues. The CDR3 DNA follows: TGCTGTGCTATTGGTACTAGCCCAAATCTGAGCTCCTACAATGAGCAGTTCTTC. Translating gives CCAIGTSPNLSSYNEQFF.